This T cell receptor (beta chain) was sequenced for a study of OX40 agonist ivuxolimab in advanced cancers. Regarding the study as a whole: Among T cells, CD8+ cells averaged more expanded clones than CD4+ cells.

This CDR3 is built from 13 residues. V lost 7 bases, J lost 0 bases, and 13 bases lay in between. CDR1 and CDR2 (germline): SQVTM, ANQGSEA. The protocol was immunoSEQ multiplex PCR, while the TCRdb copy is restricted to in-frame clones and leaves out a portion. The repertoire consists of about 110,000 clones, with approximately 90% occurring once and the leading ten covering 0.95% to 1.5%. About this clone: Its antigen is not known.

This sequence joins TRBV29-1 and TRBJ2-7; maybe TRBD1 (6 bases). The origin of this receptor is an adult with an advanced solid tumor such as melanoma, head and neck, liver or kidney cancer. The source was CD4+ or CD8+ T cells sorted from blood, collected in a trial of the OX40 agonist ivuxolimab. CDR3 in amino acids: CSAGTTSSYEQYF. The CDR3 DNA reads as TGCAGCGCGGGGACAACGAGCTCCTACGAGCAGTACTTC.